A selection of T cell receptor beta chains follows, all from one sample in a study of OX40 agonist ivuxolimab in advanced cancers. The data were produced by immunoSEQ multiplex PCR, yet TCRdb's version contains in-frame clones alone and is incomplete. Of roughly 71,000 clones listed, 84% were seen once; the top ten hold around 1.6%. The sample here was CD4+ or CD8+ T cells sorted from blood, taken in a trial of the OX40 agonist ivuxolimab. These receptors all come from an adult with an advanced solid tumor such as melanoma, head and neck, liver or kidney cancer. CDR3s include the opening cysteine and the closing phenylalanine or tryptophan. Each record gives: clone size, J gene, V gene, D gene, CDR3 protein, CDR3 DNA. D genes are given only for firm matches. Clone size is not always given. Where it is, it says once, few, many or a class for expanded clones.

>.|TRBJ1-1|TRBV6-5|.
CASSPFGTEAFF
TGTGCCAGCAGCCCCTTTGGGACTGAAGCTTTCTTT
>.|TRBJ1-2|TRBV29-1|.
CSDGTRRGYTF
TGCAGCGACGGGACCAGGCGGGGCTACACCTTC
>.|TRBJ2-3|TRBV29-1|.
CSVEDLQGVADTQYF
TGCAGCGTTGAAGATCTACAGGGAGTAGCAGATACGCAGTATTTT
>.|TRBJ1-2|TRBV5-1|.
CASSLAKGAGGYTF
TGCGCCAGCAGCTTGGCCAAAGGGGCCGGGGGCTACACCTTC
>.|TRBJ1-6|TRBV5-4|TRBD1
CASSPGQGAPDSPLHF
TGTGCCAGCAGCCCCGGACAGGGGGCGCCGGATTCACCCCTCCACTTT
>.|TRBJ1-2|TRBV7-9|.
CASSLTPGEVFDGYTF
TGTGCCAGCAGCTTAACCCCGGGGGAGGTCTTCGATGGCTACACCTTC
>.|TRBJ1-1|TRBV4-2|.
CASSPLGRKNTEAFF
TGTGCCAGCAGCCCCCTGGGCAGAAAGAACACTGAAGCTTTCTTT
>.|TRBJ2-5|TRBV5-4|TRBD1
CASSSGQQETQYF
TGTGCCAGCAGCTCGGGACAGCAAGAGACCCAGTACTTC
>.|TRBJ1-1|TRBV6-5|.
CASSQTGNTEAFF
TGTGCCAGCAGCCAGACAGGGAACACTGAAGCTTTCTTT
>.|TRBJ2-3|TRBV6-1|.
CASSEGVTDTQYF
TGTGCCAGCAGTGAAGGAGTAACAGATACGCAGTATTTT
>.|TRBJ2-2|TRBV5-1|.
CASSLAQGHTGELFF
TGCGCCAGCAGCTTGGCACAGGGACACACCGGGGAGCTGTTTTTT
>.|TRBJ2-1|TRBV10-3|.
CAISESVNEQFF
TGTGCCATCAGTGAGTCTGTCAATGAGCAGTTCTTC
>.|TRBJ1-1|TRBV5-1|TRBD1
CASSSSGGITEAFF
TGCGCCAGCAGCTCCTCAGGGGGGATCACTGAAGCTTTCTTT
>.|TRBJ2-1|TRBV4-2|.
CASSQELGALEQFF
TGTGCCAGCAGCCAAGAGCTGGGGGCGCTTGAGCAGTTCTTC
>.|TRBJ1-4|TRBV6-1|TRBD1
CASSVDRDEKLFF
TGTGCCAGCAGTGTGGACAGGGATGAAAAACTGTTTTTT
>.|TRBJ1-1|TRBV28|.
CASSLQGLNTEAFF
TGTGCCAGCAGTCTACAGGGACTGAACACTGAAGCTTTCTTT
>.|TRBJ2-1|TRBV7-2|.
CATVTGAGPLHEQFF
TGTGCCACCGTTACGGGGGCGGGGCCCCTCCATGAGCAGTTCTTC
>.|TRBJ2-4|TRBV28|.
CATRKGLDIQYF
TGTGCCACCCGAAAGGGACTGGACATTCAGTACTTC
>.|TRBJ1-2|TRBV5-1|TRBD1
CASSDGTGGYGYTF
TGCGCCAGCAGCGACGGGACAGGGGGCTATGGCTACACCTTC
>.|TRBJ2-1|TRBV28|.
CASSPVFAYNEQFF
TGTGCCAGCAGTCCCGTCTTCGCCTACAATGAGCAGTTCTTC
>once|TRBJ1-3|TRBV6-5|TRBD1
CASRAQGAGNTIYF
TGTGCCAGCAGGGCCCAGGGGGCGGGAAACACCATATATTTT
>.|TRBJ2-1|TRBV29-1|.
CSARIGSYEQFF
TGCAGCGCCAGAATAGGGTCATATGAGCAGTTCTTC
>.|TRBJ2-3|TRBV6-4|TRBD1
CATLDRGTDTQYF
TGTGCCACCCTTGACAGGGGGACAGATACGCAGTATTTT
>medium-sized|TRBJ2-3|TRBV18|TRBD1
CASSRQGEADTQYF
TGTGCCAGCTCCCGGCAGGGGGAAGCAGATACGCAGTATTTT
>.|TRBJ2-7|TRBV7-8|.
CASSSSGTSSYEQYF
TGTGCCAGCAGCTCGTCCGGGACGAGCTCCTACGAGCAGTACTTC
>.|TRBJ2-7|TRBV5-4|TRBD1
CASSSGRQGASYEQYF
TGTGCCAGCAGTTCCGGCAGACAGGGGGCTTCCTACGAGCAGTACTTC
>few|TRBJ2-7|TRBV11-2|.
CASSLEAFGLQYF
TGTGCCAGCAGCTTGGAGGCGTTTGGTCTTCAGTACTTC
>.|TRBJ1-1|TRBV19|.
CASSMRGQEAFF
TGTGCCAGTAGTATGAGAGGACAGGAAGCTTTCTTT
>.|TRBJ1-5|TRBV25-1|.
CASSEWEQNQPQHF
TGTGCCAGCAGTGAATGGGAGCAGAATCAGCCCCAGCATTTT
>few|TRBJ2-6|TRBV4-3|.
CASSQVRHPQSVLTF
TGCGCCAGCAGCCAAGTGAGACACCCGCAGAGCGTCCTGACTTTC
>.|TRBJ1-1|TRBV28|.
CASSPPGTEAFF
TGTGCCAGCAGTCCCCCCGGTACTGAAGCTTTCTTT
>.|TRBJ1-1|TRBV6-5|.
CASSWGTEAFF
TGTGCCAGCAGTTGGGGCACTGAAGCTTTCTTT
>.|TRBJ2-6|TRBV9|.
CASTKGSSGANVLTF
TGTGCCAGTACCAAAGGGAGCTCTGGGGCCAACGTCCTGACTTTC
>.|TRBJ2-5|TRBV28|.
CASSSPEETQYF
TGTGCCAGCAGTTCCCCGGAAGAGACCCAGTACTTC
>many|TRBJ1-3|TRBV20-1|.
CSARDPNTIYF
TGCAGTGCTAGAGATCCGAACACCATATATTTT
>.|TRBJ2-3|TRBV4-3|TRBD2
CASSQVNFVAGGRIDTQYF
TGCGCCAGCAGCCAAGTCAACTTCGTAGCGGGAGGGCGTATCGATACGCAGTATTTT
>few|TRBJ1-1|TRBV15|.
CATSRGPTEAFF
TGTGCCACCAGCAGGGGGCCCACTGAAGCTTTCTTT